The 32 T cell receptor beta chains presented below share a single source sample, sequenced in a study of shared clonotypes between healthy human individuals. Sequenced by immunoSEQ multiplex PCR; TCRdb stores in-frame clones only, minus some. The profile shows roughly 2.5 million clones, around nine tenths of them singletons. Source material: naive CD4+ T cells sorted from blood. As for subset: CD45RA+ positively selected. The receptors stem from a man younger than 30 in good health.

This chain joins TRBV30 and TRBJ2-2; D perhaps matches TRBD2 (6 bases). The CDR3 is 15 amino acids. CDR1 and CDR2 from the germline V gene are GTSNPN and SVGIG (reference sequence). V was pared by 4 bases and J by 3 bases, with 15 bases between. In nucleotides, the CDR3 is TGTGCCTGGAAACCGACTCCGGGGGACACCGGGGAGCTGTTTTTT. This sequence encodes CAWKPTPGDTGELFF.

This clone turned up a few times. The CDR3 loop reads CAWTGSVASQPQHF. DNA for the CDR3: TGTGCCTGGACAGGATCGGTCGCTTCTCAGCCCCAGCATTTT. V usage is TRBV30 and J usage is TRBJ1-5; D is uncertain. The germline gives CDR1 GTSNPN, CDR2 SVGIG (reference sequence). V was cut by 4 bases and J by 6 bases, with 16 bases left in between. The CDR3 has 14 residues.

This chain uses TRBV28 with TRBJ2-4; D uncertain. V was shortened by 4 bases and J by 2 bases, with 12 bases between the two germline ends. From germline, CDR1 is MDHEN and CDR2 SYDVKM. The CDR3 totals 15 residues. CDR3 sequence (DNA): TGTGCCAGCAGTTCCCAACTGGGTTCCAAAAACATTCAGTACTTC. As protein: CASSSQLGSKNIQYF.

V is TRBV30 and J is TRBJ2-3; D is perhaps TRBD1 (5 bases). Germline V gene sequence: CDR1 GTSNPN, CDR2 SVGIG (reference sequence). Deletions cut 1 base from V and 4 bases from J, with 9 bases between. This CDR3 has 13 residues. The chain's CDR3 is CAWSAQQADTQYF. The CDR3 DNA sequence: TGTGCCTGGAGTGCTCAACAGGCAGATACGCAGTATTTT.

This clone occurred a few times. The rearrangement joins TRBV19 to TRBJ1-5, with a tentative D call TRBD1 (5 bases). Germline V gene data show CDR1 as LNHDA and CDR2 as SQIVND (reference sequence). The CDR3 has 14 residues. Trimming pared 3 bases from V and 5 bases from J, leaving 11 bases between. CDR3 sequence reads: CASSIARVDQPQHF. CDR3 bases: TGTGCCAGTAGTATCGCCAGGGTCGATCAGCCCCAGCATTTT.

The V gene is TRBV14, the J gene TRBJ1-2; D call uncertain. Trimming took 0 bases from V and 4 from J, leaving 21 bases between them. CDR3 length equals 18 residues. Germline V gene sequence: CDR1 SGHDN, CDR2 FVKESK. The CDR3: CASSQDRVNDWLSYGYTF. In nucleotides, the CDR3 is TGTGCCAGCAGCCAAGATAGGGTGAACGATTGGCTAAGCTATGGCTACACCTTC. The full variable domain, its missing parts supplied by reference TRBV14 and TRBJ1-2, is EAGVTQFPSHSVIEKGQTVTLRCDPISGHDNLYWYRRVMGKEIKFLLHFVKESKQDESGMPNNRFLAERTGGTYSTLKVQPAELEDSGVYFCASSQDRVNDWLSYGYTFGSGTRLTVV.

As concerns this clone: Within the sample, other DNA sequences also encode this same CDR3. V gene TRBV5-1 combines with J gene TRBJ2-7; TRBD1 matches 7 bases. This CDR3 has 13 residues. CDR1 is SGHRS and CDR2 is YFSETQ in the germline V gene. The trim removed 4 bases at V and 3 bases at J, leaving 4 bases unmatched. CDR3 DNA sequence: TGCGCCAGCAGCCTGGGACAGAACTACGAGCAGTACTTC. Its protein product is CASSLGQNYEQYF.

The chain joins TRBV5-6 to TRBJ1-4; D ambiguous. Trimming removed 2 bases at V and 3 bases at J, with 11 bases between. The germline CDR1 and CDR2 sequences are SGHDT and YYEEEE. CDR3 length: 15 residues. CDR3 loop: CASSFAGPPNEKLFF. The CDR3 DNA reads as TGTGCCAGCAGCTTCGCAGGACCACCTAATGAAAAACTGTTTTTT.

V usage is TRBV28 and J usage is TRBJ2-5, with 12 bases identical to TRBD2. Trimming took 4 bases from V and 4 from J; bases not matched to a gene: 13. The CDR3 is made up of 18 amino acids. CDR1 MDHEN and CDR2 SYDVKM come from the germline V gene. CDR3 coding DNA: TGTGCCAGCAGTTCCCCAGATCTAGCGGGGGGGCCCCTAGAGACCCAGTACTTC. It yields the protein CASSSPDLAGGPLETQYF.

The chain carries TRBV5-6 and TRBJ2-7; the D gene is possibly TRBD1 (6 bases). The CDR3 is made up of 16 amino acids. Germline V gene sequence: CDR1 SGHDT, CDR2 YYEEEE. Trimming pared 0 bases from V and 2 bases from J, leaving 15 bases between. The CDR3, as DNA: TGTGCCAGCAGCTTGGTGGCAGGGGACACGACCTACGAGCAGTACTTC. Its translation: CASSLVAGDTTYEQYF.

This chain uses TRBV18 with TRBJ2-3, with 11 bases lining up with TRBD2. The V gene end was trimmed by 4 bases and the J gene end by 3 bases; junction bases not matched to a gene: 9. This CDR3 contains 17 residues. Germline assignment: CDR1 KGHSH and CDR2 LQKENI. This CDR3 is CASSRGLAGHTTDTQYF. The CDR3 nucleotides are TGTGCCAGCTCACGTGGACTAGCGGGTCATACGACAGATACGCAGTATTTT.

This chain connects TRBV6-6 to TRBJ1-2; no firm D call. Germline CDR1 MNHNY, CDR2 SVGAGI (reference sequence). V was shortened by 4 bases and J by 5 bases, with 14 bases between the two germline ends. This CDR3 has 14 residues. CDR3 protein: CASSSSFAIYGYTF. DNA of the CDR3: TGTGCCAGCAGTTCCTCATTTGCTATTTATGGCTACACCTTC.

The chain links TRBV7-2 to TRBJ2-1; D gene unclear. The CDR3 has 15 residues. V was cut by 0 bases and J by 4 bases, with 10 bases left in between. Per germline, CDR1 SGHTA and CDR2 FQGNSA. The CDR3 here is CASSLAQVGYNEQFF. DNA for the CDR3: TGTGCCAGCAGCTTAGCCCAGGTGGGGTACAATGAGCAGTTCTTC. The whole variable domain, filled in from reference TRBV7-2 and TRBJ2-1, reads GAGVSQSPSNKVTEKGKDVELRCDPISGHTALYWYRQSLGQGLEFLIYFQGNSAPDKSGLPSDRFSAERTGGSVSTLTIQRTQQEDSAVYLCASSLAQVGYNEQFFGPGTRLTVL.

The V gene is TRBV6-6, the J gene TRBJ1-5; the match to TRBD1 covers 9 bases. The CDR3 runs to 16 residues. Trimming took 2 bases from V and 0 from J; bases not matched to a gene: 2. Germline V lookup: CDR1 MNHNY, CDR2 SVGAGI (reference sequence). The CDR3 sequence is CASSYRQGDSNQPQHF. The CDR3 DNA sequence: TGTGCCAGCAGTTACAGACAGGGGGATAGCAATCAGCCCCAGCATTTT.

CDR3 protein: CASTLGGTTSYEQYF. As DNA, the CDR3 is TGTGCCAGCACCCTGGGCGGGACGACCTCCTACGAGCAGTACTTC. This chain joins TRBV11-2 and TRBJ2-7, with a tentative D call TRBD2 (6 bases). CDR1 and CDR2 (germline): SGHAT, FQNNGV. V was clipped by 7 bases and J by 0 bases, with 16 bases between them. The CDR3 runs to 15 residues.

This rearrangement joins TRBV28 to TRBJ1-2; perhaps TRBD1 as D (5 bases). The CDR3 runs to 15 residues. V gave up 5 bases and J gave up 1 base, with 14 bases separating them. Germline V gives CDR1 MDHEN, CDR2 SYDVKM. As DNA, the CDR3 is TGTGCCAGCAGTCCGGGACCGCTCCTTAACTATGGCTACACCTTC. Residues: CASSPGPLLNYGYTF.

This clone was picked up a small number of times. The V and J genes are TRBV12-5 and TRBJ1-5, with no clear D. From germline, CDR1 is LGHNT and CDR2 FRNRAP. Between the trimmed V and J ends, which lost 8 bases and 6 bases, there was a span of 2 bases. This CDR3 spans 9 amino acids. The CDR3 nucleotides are TGTGCTAGTAGTCAGCCCCAGCATTTT. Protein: CASSQPQHF.

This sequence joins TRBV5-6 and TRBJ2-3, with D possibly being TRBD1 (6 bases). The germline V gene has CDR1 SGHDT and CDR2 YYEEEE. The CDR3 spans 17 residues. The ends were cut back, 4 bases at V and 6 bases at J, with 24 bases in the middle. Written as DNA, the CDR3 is TGTGCCAGCAGCACATCCCGGACTGGCGGAAGGGGGGATACGCAGTATTTT. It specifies CASSTSRTGGRGDTQYF.

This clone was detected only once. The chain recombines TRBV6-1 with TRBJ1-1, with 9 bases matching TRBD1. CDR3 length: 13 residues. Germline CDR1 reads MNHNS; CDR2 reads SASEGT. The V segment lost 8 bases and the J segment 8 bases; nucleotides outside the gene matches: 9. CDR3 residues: CASQRTGGIEAFF. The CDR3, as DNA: TGTGCCAGCCAAAGAACAGGGGGCATCGAAGCTTTCTTT.

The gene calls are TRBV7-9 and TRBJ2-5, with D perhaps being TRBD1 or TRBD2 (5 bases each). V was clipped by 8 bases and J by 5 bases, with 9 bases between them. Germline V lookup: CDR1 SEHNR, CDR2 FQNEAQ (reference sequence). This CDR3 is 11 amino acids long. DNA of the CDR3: TGTGCCAGCGGGGGTTGGGAGACCCAGTACTTC. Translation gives CASGGWETQYF.

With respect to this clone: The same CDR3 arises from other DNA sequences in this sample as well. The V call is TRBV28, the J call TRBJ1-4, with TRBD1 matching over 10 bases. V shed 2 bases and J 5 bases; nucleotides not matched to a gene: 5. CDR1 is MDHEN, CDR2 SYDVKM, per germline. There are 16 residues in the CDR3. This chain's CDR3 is CASSLLPGQGNEKLFF. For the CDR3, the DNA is TGTGCCAGCAGTTTACTCCCGGGACAGGGGAATGAAAAACTGTTTTTT.

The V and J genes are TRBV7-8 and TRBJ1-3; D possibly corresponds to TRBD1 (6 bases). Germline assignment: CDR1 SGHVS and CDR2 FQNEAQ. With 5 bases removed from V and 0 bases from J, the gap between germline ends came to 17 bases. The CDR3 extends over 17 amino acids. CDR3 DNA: TGTGCCAGCAGCCTCCGGGGGGGGCAGAGCTCTGGAAACACCATATATTTT. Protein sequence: CASSLRGGQSSGNTIYF.

The CDR3 reads CASRGGGRTSGGTYEQYF. In DNA form, the CDR3 reads TGCGCCAGCAGGGGTGGAGGGAGGACTAGCGGGGGTACTTACGAGCAGTACTTC. The V and J genes are TRBV5-1 and TRBJ2-7, with 13 bases lining up with TRBD2. CDR3 size: 18 residues. The V gene's germline CDR1 is SGHRS and CDR2 YFSETQ. Germline trimming cut 5 bases from V and 4 bases from J; bases unmatched to any gene: 15. Full variable domain (remainder filled in from reference TRBV5-1 and TRBJ2-7): KAGVTQTPRYLIKTRGQQVTLSCSPISGHRSVSWYQQTPGQGLQFLFEYFSETQRNKGNFPGRFSGRQFSNSRSEMNVSTLELGDSALYLCASRGGGRTSGGTYEQYFGPGTRLTVT.

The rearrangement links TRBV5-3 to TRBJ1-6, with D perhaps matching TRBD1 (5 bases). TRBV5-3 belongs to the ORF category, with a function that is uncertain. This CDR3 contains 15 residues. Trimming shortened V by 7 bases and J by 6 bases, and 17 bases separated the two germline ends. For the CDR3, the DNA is TGTGCCAGACATAATGGCGGGGCTAGTAATTCACCCCTCCACTTT. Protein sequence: CARHNGGASNSPLHF.

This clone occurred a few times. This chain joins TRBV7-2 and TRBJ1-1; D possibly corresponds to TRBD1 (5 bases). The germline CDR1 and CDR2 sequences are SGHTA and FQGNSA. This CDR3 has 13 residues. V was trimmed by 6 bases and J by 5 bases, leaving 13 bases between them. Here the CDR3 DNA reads TGTGCCAGCAGACGACTAGGGGAAACTGAAGCTTTCTTT. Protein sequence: CASRRLGETEAFF.

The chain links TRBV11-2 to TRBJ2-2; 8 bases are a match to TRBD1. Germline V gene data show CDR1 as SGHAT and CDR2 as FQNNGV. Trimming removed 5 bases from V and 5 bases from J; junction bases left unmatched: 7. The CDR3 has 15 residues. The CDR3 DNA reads TGTGCCAGCAGCAAGGACAGGGATCGGACCGGGGAGCTGTTTTTT. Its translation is CASSKDRDRTGELFF.

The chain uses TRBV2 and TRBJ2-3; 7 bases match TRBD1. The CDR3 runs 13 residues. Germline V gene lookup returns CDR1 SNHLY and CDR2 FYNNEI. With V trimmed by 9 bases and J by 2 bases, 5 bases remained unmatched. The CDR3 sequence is CARLTGPTDTQYF. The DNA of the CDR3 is TGTGCCAGACTGACAGGGCCCACAGATACGCAGTATTTT. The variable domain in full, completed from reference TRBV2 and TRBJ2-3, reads EPEVTQTPSHQVTQMGQEVILRCVPISNHLYFYWYRQILGQKVEFLVSFYNNEISEKSEIFDDQFSVERPDGSNFTLKIRSTKLEDSAMYFCARLTGPTDTQYFGPGTRLTVL.

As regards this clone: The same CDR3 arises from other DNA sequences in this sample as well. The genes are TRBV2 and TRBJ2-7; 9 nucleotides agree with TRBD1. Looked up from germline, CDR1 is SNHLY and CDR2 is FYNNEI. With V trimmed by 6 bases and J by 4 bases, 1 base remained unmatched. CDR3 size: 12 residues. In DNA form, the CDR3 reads TGTGCCAGCAGGGACAGGGGATACGAGCAGTACTTC. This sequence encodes CASRDRGYEQYF.

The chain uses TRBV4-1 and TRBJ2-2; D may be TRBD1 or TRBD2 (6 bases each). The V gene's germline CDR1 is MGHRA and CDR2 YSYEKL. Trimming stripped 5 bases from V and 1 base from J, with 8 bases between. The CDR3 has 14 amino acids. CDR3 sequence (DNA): TGCGCCAGCAGCGCGGGACAGAACACCGGGGAGCTGTTTTTT. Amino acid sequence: CASSAGQNTGELFF.

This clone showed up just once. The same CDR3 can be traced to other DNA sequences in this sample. DNA of the CDR3: TGTGCCTGGAGCGGACTAGCGGTCCAGGAGACCCAGTACTTC. The encoded protein is CAWSGLAVQETQYF. The rearrangement joins TRBV30 to TRBJ2-5; 10 nucleotides agree with TRBD2. V was pared by 3 bases and J by 5 bases, with 6 bases of the junction left unmatched. Germline CDR1 and CDR2: GTSNPN and SVGIG (reference sequence). The CDR3 covers 14 residues.

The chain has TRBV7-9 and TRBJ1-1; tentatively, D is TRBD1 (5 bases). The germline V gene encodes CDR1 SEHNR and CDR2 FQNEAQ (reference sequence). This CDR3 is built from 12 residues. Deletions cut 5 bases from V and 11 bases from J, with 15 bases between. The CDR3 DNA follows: TGTGCCAGCAGCACCGACAGTTACACGGCTTTCTTT. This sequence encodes CASSTDSYTAFF.

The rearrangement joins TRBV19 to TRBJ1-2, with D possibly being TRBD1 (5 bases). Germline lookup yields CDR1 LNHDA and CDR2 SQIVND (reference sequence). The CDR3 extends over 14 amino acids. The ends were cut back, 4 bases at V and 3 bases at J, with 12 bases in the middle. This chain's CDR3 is CASSNTGAYYGYTF. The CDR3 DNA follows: TGTGCCAGTAGTAACACAGGAGCCTACTATGGCTACACCTTC.